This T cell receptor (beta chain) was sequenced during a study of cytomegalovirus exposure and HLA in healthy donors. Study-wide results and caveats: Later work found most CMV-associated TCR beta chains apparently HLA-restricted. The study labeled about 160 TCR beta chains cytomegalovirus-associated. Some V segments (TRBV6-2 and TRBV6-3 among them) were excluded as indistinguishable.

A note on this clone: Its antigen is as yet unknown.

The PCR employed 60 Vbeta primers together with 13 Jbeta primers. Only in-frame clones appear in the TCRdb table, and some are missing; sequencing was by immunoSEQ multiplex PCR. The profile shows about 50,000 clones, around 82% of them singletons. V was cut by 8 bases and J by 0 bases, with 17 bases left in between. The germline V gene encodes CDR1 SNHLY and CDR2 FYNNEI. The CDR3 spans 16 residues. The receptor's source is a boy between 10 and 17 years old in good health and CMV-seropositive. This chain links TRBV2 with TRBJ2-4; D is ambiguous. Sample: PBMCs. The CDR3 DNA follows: TGTGCCAGCCCTCACCCGAGAATACTAGCCAAAAACATTCAGTACTTC. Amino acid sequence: CASPHPRILAKNIQYF.